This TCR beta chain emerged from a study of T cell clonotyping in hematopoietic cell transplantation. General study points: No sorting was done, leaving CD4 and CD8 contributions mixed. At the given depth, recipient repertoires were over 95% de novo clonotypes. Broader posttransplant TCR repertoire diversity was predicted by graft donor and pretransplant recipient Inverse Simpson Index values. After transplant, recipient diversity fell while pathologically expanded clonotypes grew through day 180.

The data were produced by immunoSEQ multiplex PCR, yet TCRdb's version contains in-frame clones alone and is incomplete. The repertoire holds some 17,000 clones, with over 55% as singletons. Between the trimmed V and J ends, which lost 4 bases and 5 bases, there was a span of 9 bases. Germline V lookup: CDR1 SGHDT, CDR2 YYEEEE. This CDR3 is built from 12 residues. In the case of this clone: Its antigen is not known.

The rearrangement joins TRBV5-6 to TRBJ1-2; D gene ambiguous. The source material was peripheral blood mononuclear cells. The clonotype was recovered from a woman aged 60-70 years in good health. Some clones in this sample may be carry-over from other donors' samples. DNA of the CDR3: TGTGCCAGCAGCGGCCTTGGGTATGGCTACACCTTC. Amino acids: CASSGLGYGYTF.